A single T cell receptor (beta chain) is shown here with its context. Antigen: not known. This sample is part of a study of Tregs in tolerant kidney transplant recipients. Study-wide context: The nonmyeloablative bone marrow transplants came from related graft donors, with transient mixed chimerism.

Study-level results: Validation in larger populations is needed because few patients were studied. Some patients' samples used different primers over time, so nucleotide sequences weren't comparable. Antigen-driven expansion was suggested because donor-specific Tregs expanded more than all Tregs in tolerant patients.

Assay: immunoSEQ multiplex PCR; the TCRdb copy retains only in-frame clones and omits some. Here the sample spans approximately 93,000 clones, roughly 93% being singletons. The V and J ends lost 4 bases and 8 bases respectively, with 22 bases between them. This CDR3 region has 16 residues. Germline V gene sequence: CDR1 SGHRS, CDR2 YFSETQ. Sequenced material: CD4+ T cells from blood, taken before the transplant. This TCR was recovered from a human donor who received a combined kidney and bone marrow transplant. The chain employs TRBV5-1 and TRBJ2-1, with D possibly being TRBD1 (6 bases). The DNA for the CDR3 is TGCGCCAGCAGCCATCCTCCGGGACCCTCAGGGGATGAGCAGTTCTTC. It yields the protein CASSHPPGPSGDEQFF. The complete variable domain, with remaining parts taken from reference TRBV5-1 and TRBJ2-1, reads KAGVTQTPRYLIKTRGQQVTLSCSPISGHRSVSWYQQTPGQGLQFLFEYFSETQRNKGNFPGRFSGRQFSNSRSEMNVSTLELGDSALYLCASSHPPGPSGDEQFFGPGTRLTVL.